The 22 T cell receptor beta chains in this list originate from one sample, sequenced in a study of cytomegalovirus exposure and HLA in healthy donors. PCR was performed using 60 Vbeta and 13 Jbeta primers. TCRdb's table, derived via immunoSEQ multiplex PCR, lists solely in-frame clones and lacks some. The repertoire includes around 100,000 clones, roughly three quarters of them detected once, and roughly 4.1% sits in the top ten. Sequenced material: PBMCs. The origin of the receptors is a middle-aged man in good health and CMV-seronegative.

The gene calls are TRBV2 and TRBJ2-5; 8 bases agree with TRBD2. CDR3 length: 15 amino acids. J gave up 2 bases and V 3 bases, and 5 bases lay outside the gene matches. The germline V gene has CDR1 SNHLY and CDR2 FYNNEI. This chain's CDR3 is CASSDGGGRQETQYF. The CDR3 DNA follows: TGTGCCAGCAGTGATGGCGGGGGGAGACAAGAGACCCAGTACTTC.

This chain connects TRBV5-1 to TRBJ1-3; D perhaps matches TRBD1 (5 bases). Per germline, CDR1 SGHRS and CDR2 YFSETQ. With 0 bases removed from V and 0 bases from J, the gap between germline ends came to 10 bases. The CDR3 is 16 residues long. The CDR3 loop is CASSLGYRSSGNTIYF. The DNA for the CDR3 is TGCGCCAGCAGCTTGGGGTACAGGAGCTCTGGAAACACCATATATTTT.

The chain has TRBV7-2 and TRBJ2-7; a possible D gene is TRBD2 (5 bases). CDR1 is SGHTA, CDR2 FQGNSA, per germline. This CDR3 has 14 residues. Trimming cost V 5 bases and J 7 bases, with 18 bases left between them. The CDR3 loop reads CASSPWTRVGEQYF. The CDR3 nucleotides are TGTGCCAGCAGCCCCTGGACGAGGGTGGGGGAGCAGTACTTC.

This sequence joins TRBV6-5 and TRBJ2-2; 8 nucleotides align to TRBD1. There are 15 residues in the CDR3. V shed 4 bases, J shed 4 bases, and the junction held 5 bases outside the gene matches. Germline-derived CDR1 and CDR2 are MNHEY and SVGAGI. The DNA for the CDR3 is TGTGCCAGCAGTTCGATGACAGGGGCCACCGGGGAGCTGTTTTTT. Translation gives CASSSMTGATGELFF.

Note on this clone: At one boundary the junction diverges from the germline segment, which might be a read error. The chain recombines TRBV7-9 with TRBJ1-5, with D possibly matching TRBD1 (5 bases). Germline CDR1 reads SEHNR; CDR2 reads FQNEAQ (reference sequence). This CDR3 contains 14 residues. Here the CDR3 reads CSSSLSRVNQPQHF. In DNA, the CDR3 is TGTTCCAGCAGCTTAAGCAGGGTCAATCAGCCCCAGCATTTT. Variable domain in full (rest from reference TRBV7-9 and TRBJ1-5): DTGVSQNPRHKITKRGQNVTFRCDPISEHNRLYWYRQTLGQGPEFLTYFQNEAQLEKSRLLSDRFSAERPKGSFSTLEIQRTEQGDSAMYLCSSSLSRVNQPQHFGDGTRLSIL.

This clone was seen more than once but under ten times. The V gene is TRBV19, the J gene TRBJ1-2; possibly TRBD1 for D (5 bases). Germline values: CDR1 LNHDA, CDR2 SQIVND (reference sequence). This CDR3 is 14 amino acids long. V was cut by 6 bases and J by 5 bases, with 16 bases left in between. The CDR3 region is CASRLTAERYGYTF. DNA for the CDR3: TGTGCCAGTAGATTGACAGCCGAAAGATATGGCTACACCTTC.

In this sample, this clone turned up a few times. The chain joins TRBV5-4 to TRBJ1-1, with 7 bases lining up with TRBD1. CDR3 size: 14 residues. Germline V gene data show CDR1 as SGHNT and CDR2 as YYREEE (reference sequence). The junction had 7 bases not matched to a gene; V was cut back by 1 base and J by 7 bases. The CDR3 spells CASSLTGEEGEAFF. In DNA form, the CDR3 reads TGTGCCAGCAGCTTGACAGGGGAAGAGGGTGAAGCTTTCTTT.

The genes are TRBV6-1 and TRBJ1-6; a possible D gene is TRBD1 (6 bases). The CDR3 loop spans 16 amino acids. Germline CDR1 is MNHNS and CDR2 is SASEGT. V lost 1 base, J lost 5 bases, and 12 bases lay in between. CDR3 in DNA: TGTGCCAGCAGTGAAGGAACCAGGGGTCATAATTCACCCCTCCACTTT. Encoded protein: CASSEGTRGHNSPLHF.

This rearrangement joins TRBV27 to TRBJ2-7; 8 bases match TRBD1. CDR1 and CDR2 from the germline V gene are MNHEY and SMNVEV (reference sequence). CDR3 length: 15 amino acids. The trim removed 8 bases at V and 2 bases at J, leaving 11 bases unmatched. DNA for the CDR3: TGTGCCAGCTCAGCTACGACAGGGGCCACCTACGAGCAGTACTTC. This codes for CASSATTGATYEQYF.

The chain links TRBV2 to TRBJ2-1, with D hard to call. Germline V CDR1 and CDR2: SNHLY, FYNNEI. The CDR3 extends over 14 amino acids. V lost 4 bases and J lost 0, with 7 bases in between. The CDR3 region has the DNA TGTGCCAGCAGTGGCCCGAGCTCCTACAATGAGCAGTTCTTC. Amino acids: CASSGPSSYNEQFF.

Regarding this clone: One junction end does not reproduce the germline sequence, and a read error may be involved. This chain connects TRBV14 to TRBJ2-2, with TRBD2 as a possible D gene (5 bases). CDR3 length: 15 residues. Germline V gene data show CDR1 as SGHDN and CDR2 as FVKESK. CDR3 sequence: CASSPWTANTGDLFF. The CDR3 DNA sequence: TGTGCCAGCAGCCCCTGGACGGCGAACACCGGGGATCTGTTTTTT. The full variable domain, with the rest looked up from reference TRBV14 and TRBJ2-2, is EAGVTQFPSHSVIEKGQTVTLRCDPISGHDNLYWYRRVMGKEIKFLLHFVKESKQDESGMPNNRFLAERTGGTYSTLKVQPAELEDSGVYFCASSPWTANTGDLFFGEGSRLTVL.

The genes are TRBV6-1 and TRBJ1-5; 10 positions match TRBD1. The germline V gene has CDR1 MNHNS and CDR2 SASEGT. The CDR3 length is 15 residues. J was trimmed by 9 bases and V by 5 bases; bases with no gene match: 10. CDR3 in amino acids: CASSRTWTGGRPQHF. CDR3 DNA sequence: TGTGCCAGCAGTCGCACTTGGACAGGGGGACGGCCCCAGCATTTT.

The rearrangement links TRBV5-1 to TRBJ1-2, with D uncertain. Deletions cut 0 bases from V and 1 base from J, with 7 bases between. CDR1 SGHRS and CDR2 YFSETQ come from the germline V gene. This CDR3 region has 14 residues. CDR3 sequence (DNA): TGCGCCAGCAGCTTGGGCATAGTTAACTATGGCTACACCTTC. Translated: CASSLGIVNYGYTF.

The rearrangement uses TRBV5-1 and TRBJ2-5; TRBD2 is a possible D gene (5 bases). The length of the CDR3 is 15 residues. Trimming cost V 2 bases and J 2 bases, with 13 bases left between them. CDR1 is SGHRS and CDR2 is YFSETQ in the germline V gene. CDR3 amino acids: CASSLGSREQETQYF. The CDR3 region has the DNA TGCGCCAGCAGCTTAGGGAGCCGGGAACAAGAGACCCAGTACTTC.

This clone was seen only once. J is TRBJ1-4 and V is TRBV7-8; D uncertain. Per germline, CDR1 SGHVS and CDR2 FQNEAQ. The CDR3 spans 14 residues. V dropped 2 bases and J dropped 1 base, with 5 bases sitting between them. As DNA, the CDR3 is TGTGCCAGCAGCTTAACAGAAACTAATGAAAAACTGTTTTTT. The encoded protein is CASSLTETNEKLFF.

The gene calls are TRBV28 and TRBJ1-2, with a tentative D call TRBD1 (5 bases). Trimming took off 2 bases at V and 6 bases at J, with 7 bases between the two ends. The CDR3 loop spans 12 amino acids. Germline-derived CDR1 and CDR2 are MDHEN and SYDVKM. CDR3 DNA: TGTGCCAGCAGTTTACGCAGGGATGGCTACACCTTC. Encoded protein: CASSLRRDGYTF.

This clone is termed hyperexpanded. The rearrangement links TRBV6-4 to TRBJ2-1; TRBD2 matches 10 bases. V dropped 5 bases and J dropped 3; count of bases not matched to a gene: 4. The CDR3 spans 15 residues. Germline V lookup: CDR1 MRHNA, CDR2 SNTAGT. In DNA, the CDR3 is TGTGCCAGCAGTTTAGCGGGGGGAGGCTACAATGAGCAGTTCTTC. Protein: CASSLAGGGYNEQFF.

The rearrangement uses TRBV28 and TRBJ2-4; 9 bases align to TRBD1. V lost 4 bases and J lost 6; bases outside the gene matches: 10. This CDR3 region has 16 residues. The germline gives CDR1 MDHEN, CDR2 SYDVKM. The CDR3 region is CASSSPGQGRGNIQYF. In DNA, the CDR3 is TGTGCCAGCAGTTCACCGGGACAGGGTCGGGGAAACATTCAGTACTTC. The full variable domain, completed using reference TRBV28 and TRBJ2-4, is DVKVTQSSRYLVKRTGEKVFLECVQDMDHENMFWYRQDPGLGLRLIYFSYDVKMKEKGDIPEGYSVSREKKERFSLILESASTNQTSMYLCASSSPGQGRGNIQYFGAGTRLSVL.

This chain links TRBV18 with TRBJ1-6; 11 bases are a match to TRBD1. Trimming removed 4 bases from V and 10 bases from J; junction bases left unmatched: 3. The germline CDR1 and CDR2 sequences are KGHSH and LQKENI. This CDR3 region has 14 residues. The CDR3, as DNA: TGTGCCAGCTCACTGGGACAGGGGGGCTCACCCCTCCACTTT. Its protein is CASSLGQGGSPLHF.

The table lists this clone with a count of one. V usage is TRBV30 and J usage is TRBJ2-3; 15 bases match TRBD2. The ends lost 1 base at V and 4 bases at J; junction bases unmatched: 3. This CDR3 is built from 16 residues. Germline V CDR1 and CDR2: GTSNPN, SVGIG (reference sequence). The CDR3 DNA sequence: TGTGCCTGGAGTGGGACTAGCGGGGGGGCCGCAGATACGCAGTATTTT. Residues: CAWSGTSGGAADTQYF.

The V call is TRBV27, the J call TRBJ2-7; a weak D match, TRBD1 (5 bases). CDR1 is MNHEY, CDR2 SMNVEV, per germline (reference sequence). The CDR3 is made up of 12 amino acids. Between the trimmed V and J ends, which lost 6 bases and 6 bases, there was a span of 12 bases. The CDR3 DNA reads as TGTGCCAGCAGAACTCAGGGTACCGAGCAGTACTTC. It yields the protein CASRTQGTEQYF.

A remark on this clone: This CDR3 is also generated by other DNA sequences in the sample. This chain links TRBV5-1 with TRBJ1-2; 7 bases match TRBD1. Germline CDR1 reads SGHRS; CDR2 reads YFSETQ. The CDR3 covers 12 residues. The V and J ends lost 0 bases and 7 bases, in that order; junction bases with no gene match: 0. Here the CDR3 reads CASSLAGGGYTF. The DNA for the CDR3 is TGCGCCAGCAGCTTGGCAGGGGGTGGCTACACCTTC.